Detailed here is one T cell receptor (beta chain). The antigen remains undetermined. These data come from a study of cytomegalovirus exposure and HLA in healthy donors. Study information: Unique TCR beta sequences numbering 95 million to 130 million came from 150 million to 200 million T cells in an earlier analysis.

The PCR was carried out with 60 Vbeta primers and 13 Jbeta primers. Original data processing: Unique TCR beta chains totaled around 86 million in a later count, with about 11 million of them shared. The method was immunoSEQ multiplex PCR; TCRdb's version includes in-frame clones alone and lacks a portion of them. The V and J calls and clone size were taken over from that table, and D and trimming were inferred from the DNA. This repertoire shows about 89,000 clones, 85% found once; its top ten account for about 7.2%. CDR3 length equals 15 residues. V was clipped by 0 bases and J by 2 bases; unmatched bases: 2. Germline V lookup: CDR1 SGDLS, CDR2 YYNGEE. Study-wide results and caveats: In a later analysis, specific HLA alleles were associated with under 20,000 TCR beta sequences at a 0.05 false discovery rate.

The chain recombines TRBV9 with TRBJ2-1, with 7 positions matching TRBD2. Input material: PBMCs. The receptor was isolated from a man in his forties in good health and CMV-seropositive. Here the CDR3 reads CASSVGAGAYNEQFF. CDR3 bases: TGTGCCAGCAGCGTAGGGGCGGGAGCCTACAATGAGCAGTTCTTC.